This TCR beta chain was obtained from a study of beta chain features in type 1 diabetes. Overall study results and limits: Cells with high TCR expression could be over-represented by cDNA sequencing.

The CDR3 has 15 residues. V was clipped by 4 bases and J by 4 bases; unmatched bases: 9. Germline lookup yields CDR1 LGHNA and CDR2 YNFKEQ. The authors reverse transcribed all of the isolated RNA, so sequencing captured expressed TCRB transcripts. Sequencing was performed with immunoSEQ multiplex PCR; in TCRdb, only in-frame clones are kept and a portion is missing. The data hold hundreds of thousands of clones, with 13% to 15% observed a single time. Details on this clone: The target antigen is unknown.

The V and J genes are TRBV4-2 and TRBJ2-5; 7 bases line up with TRBD2. Sequenced: central memory CD4+ T cells from blood. This sequence was found in a man under 40 in good health. Here the CDR3 DNA reads TGTGCCAGCAGCCGCCTAGGGGAGGGAAGAGAGACCCAGTACTTC. Its protein is CASSRLGEGRETQYF.